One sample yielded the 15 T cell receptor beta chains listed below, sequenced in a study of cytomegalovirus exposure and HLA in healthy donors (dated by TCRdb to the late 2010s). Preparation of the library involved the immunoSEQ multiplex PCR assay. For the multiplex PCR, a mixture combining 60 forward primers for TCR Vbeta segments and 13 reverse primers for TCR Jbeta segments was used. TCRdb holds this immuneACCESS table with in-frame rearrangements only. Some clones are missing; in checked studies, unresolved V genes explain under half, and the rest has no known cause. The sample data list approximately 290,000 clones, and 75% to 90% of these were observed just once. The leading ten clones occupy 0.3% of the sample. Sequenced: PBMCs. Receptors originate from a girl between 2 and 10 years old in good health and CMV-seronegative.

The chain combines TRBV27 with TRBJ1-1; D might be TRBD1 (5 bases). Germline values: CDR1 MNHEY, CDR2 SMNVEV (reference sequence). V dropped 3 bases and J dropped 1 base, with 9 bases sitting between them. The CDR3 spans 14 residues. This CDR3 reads CASSLPGANTEAFF. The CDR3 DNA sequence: TGTGCCAGCAGTTTGCCTGGGGCGAACACTGAAGCTTTCTTT.

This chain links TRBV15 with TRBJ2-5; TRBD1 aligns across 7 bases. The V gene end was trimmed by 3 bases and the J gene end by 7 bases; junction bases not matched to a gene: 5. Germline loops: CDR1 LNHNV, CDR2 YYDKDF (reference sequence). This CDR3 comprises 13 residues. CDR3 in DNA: TGTGCCACCAGCAGCAGGGGGTCGGGGACCCAGTACTTC. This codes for CATSSRGSGTQYF. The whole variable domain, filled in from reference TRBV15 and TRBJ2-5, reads DAMVIQNPRYQVTQFGKPVTLSCSQTLNHNVMYWYQQKSSQAPKLLFHYYDKDFNNEADTPDNFQSRRPNTSFCFLDIRSPGLGDTAMYLCATSSRGSGTQYFGPGTRLLVL.

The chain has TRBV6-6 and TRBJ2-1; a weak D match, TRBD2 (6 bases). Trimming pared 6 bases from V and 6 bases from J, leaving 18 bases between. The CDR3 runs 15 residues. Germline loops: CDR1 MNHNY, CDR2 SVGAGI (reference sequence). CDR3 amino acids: CASSSLGLGSNEQFF. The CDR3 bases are TGTGCCAGCAGCTCCTTGGGACTCGGATCCAATGAGCAGTTCTTC.

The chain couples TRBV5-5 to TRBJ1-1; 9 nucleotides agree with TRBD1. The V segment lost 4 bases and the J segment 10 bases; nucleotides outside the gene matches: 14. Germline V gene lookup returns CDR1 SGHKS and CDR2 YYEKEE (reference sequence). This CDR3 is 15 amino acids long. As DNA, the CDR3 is TGTGCCAGCAGCACCTGGGACAGGGAAGGAGAAAGAGCTTTCTTT. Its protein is CASSTWDREGERAFF.

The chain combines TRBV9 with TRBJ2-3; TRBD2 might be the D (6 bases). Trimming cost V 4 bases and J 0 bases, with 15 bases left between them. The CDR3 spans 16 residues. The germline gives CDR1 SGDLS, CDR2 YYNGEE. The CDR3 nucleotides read TGTGCCAGCAGCCCATTTAGGAGCGGGAGCACAGATACGCAGTATTTT. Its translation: CASSPFRSGSTDTQYF.

The CDR3 DNA reads as TGTGCCAGCAGCGTACATCAGGGTTCAGGTGGCTACACCTTC. It specifies CASSVHQGSGGYTF. The chain couples TRBV9 to TRBJ1-2, with a tentative D call TRBD1 (5 bases). V was cut by 1 base and J by 7 bases, with 14 bases left in between. The CDR3 consists of 14 residues. From germline, CDR1 is SGDLS and CDR2 YYNGEE.

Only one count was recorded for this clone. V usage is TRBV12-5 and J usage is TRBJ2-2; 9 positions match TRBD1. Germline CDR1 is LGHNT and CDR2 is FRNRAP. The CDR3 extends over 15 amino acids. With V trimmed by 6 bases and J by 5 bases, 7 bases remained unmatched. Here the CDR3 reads CASGTGTGWTGELFF. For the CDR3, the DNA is TGTGCTAGTGGAACCGGGACAGGGTGGACCGGGGAGCTGTTTTTT. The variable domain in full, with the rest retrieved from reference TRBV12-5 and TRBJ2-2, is DARVTQTPRHKVTEMGQEVTMRCQPILGHNTVFWYRQTMMQGLELLAYFRNRAPLDDSGMPKDRFSAEMPDATLATLKIQPSEPRDSAVYFCASGTGTGWTGELFFGEGSRLTVL.

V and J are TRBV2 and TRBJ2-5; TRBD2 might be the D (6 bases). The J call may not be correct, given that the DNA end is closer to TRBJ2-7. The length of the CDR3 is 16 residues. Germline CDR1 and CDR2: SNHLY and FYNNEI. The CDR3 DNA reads TGTGCCAGCACCCAATGGGACTCCCTAAGCTCCTACGAGCAGTACTTC. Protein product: CASTQWDSLSSYEQYF.

The CDR3 here is CASSLSGQGYNSPLHF. The DNA of the CDR3 is TGTGCCAGCAGCTTATCGGGACAGGGCTATAATTCACCCCTCCACTTT. V and J are TRBV7-6 and TRBJ1-6; 9 bases agree with TRBD1. This CDR3 spans 16 amino acids. The germline V gene encodes CDR1 SGHVS and CDR2 FNYEAQ. V trimming: 2 bases; J trimming: 3 bases; junction bases outside the gene matches: 2.

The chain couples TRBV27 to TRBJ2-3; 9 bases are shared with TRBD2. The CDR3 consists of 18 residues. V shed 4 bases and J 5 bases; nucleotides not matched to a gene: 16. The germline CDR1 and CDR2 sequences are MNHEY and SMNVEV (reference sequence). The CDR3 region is CASSSRQRTSEGRDTQYF. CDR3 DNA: TGTGCCAGCAGTTCGAGACAGAGGACTAGCGAGGGTAGAGATACGCAGTATTTT.

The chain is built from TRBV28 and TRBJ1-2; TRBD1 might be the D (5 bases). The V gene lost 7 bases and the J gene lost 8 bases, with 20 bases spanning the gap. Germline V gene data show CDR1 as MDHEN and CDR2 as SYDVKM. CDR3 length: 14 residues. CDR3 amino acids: CASTPSGTPRGYTF. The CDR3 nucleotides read TGTGCCAGCACCCCTTCGGGGACTCCAAGGGGCTACACCTTC.

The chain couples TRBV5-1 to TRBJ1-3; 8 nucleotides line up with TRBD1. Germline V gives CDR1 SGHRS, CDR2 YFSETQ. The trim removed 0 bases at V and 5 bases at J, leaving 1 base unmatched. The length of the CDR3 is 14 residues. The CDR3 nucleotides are TGCGCCAGCAGCTTGGGGGACAGGAGAAACACCATATATTTT. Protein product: CASSLGDRRNTIYF.

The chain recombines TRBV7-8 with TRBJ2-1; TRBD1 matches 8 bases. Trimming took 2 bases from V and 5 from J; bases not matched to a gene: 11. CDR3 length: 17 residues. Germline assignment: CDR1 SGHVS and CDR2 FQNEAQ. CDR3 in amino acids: CASSLSLGTGLHNEQFF. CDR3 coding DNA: TGTGCCAGCAGCTTAAGCCTAGGGACAGGCCTCCACAATGAGCAGTTCTTC.

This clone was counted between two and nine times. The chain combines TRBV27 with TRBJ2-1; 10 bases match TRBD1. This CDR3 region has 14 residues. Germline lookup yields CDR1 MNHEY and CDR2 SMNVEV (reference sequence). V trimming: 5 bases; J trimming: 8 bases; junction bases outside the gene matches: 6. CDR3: CASSPGTGDHEQFF. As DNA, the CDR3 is TGTGCCAGCAGTCCCGGGACAGGGGATCATGAGCAGTTCTTC.

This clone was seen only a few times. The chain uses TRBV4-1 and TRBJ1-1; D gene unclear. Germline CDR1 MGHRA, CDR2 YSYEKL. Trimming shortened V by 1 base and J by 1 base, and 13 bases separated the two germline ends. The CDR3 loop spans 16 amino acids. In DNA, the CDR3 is TGCGCCAGCAGCCAAGGGGCTGACGGCGCGAACACTGAAGCTTTCTTT. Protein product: CASSQGADGANTEAFF.